A selection of T cell receptor beta chains follows, all from one sample in a study of blood T cell repertoires in COVID-19. Sequenced by immunoSEQ multiplex PCR; TCRdb stores in-frame clones only, minus some. The table records tens of thousands of clones, about nine tenths of them present only once. Sequencing was carried out using peripheral blood. The receptors were sampled from a human donor in a cohort sampled during active COVID-19. The donor label of this sample is uncertain. The CDR3 runs from the conserved cysteine through the conserved F or W. Fields, in order: clone size, CDR3 length, V gene, D gene, J gene, CDR3 protein, CDR3 DNA. D genes are given only for firm matches. Some rows mark clone size as missing; the rest say once, few, many or name a class of expanded clone.

.	13	TRBV6-1	.	TRBJ1-2	CASSEFRYYGYTF	TGTGCCAGCAGTGAATTCCGTTACTATGGCTACACCTTC
.	14	TRBV19	.	TRBJ2-4	CASSSQLAKNIQYF	TGTGCCAGTAGTTCCCAACTAGCCAAAAACATTCAGTACTTC
few	15	TRBV7-6	.	TRBJ2-7	CASSLGSTGVYEQYF	TGTGCCAGCAGCTTAGGTTCGACAGGAGTCTACGAGCAGTACTTC
.	19	TRBV6-2/TRBV6-3	TRBD1	TRBJ2-3	CASSPYRGLRSESTDTQYF	TGTGCCAGCAGTCCCTACAGGGGTCTTCGATCGGAAAGCACAGATACGCAGTATTTT
once	15	TRBV5-1	TRBD2	TRBJ2-7	CASRPPGDYVGEQYF	TGCGCCAGCAGGCCTCCCGGGGACTACGTCGGCGAGCAGTACTTC
.	13	TRBV3-1/TRBV3-2	.	TRBJ1-2	CASSHNFLKGYTF	TGTGCCAGCAGCCATAATTTTCTAAAAGGCTACACCTTC
.	16	TRBV2	.	TRBJ1-1	CASTPDRGSLDTEAFF	TGTGCCAGCACTCCGGATAGGGGATCTTTAGACACTGAAGCTTTCTTT
.	15	TRBV14	TRBD2	TRBJ2-3	CASSRLAESTDTQYF	TGTGCCAGCAGTAGACTAGCGGAGAGCACAGATACGCAGTATTTT
few	14	TRBV5-5	.	TRBJ2-1	CASSLAAWGGEQFF	TGTGCCAGCAGCTTGGCGGCCTGGGGCGGTGAGCAGTTCTTC
medium-sized	14	TRBV6-1	.	TRBJ1-2	CASSERQVLTGYTF	TGTGCCAGCAGTGAACGACAGGTTTTGACTGGCTACACCTTC
.	15	TRBV11-2	TRBD2	TRBJ2-1	CASSLDGGALNEQFF	TGTGCCAGCAGCTTAGACGGGGGGGCCTTGAATGAGCAGTTCTTC
.	16	TRBV2	.	TRBJ2-2	CALARLRDANTGELFF	TGTGCTCTAGCAAGGTTGAGGGATGCGAACACCGGGGAGCTGTTTTTT
.	15	TRBV6-5	TRBD1	TRBJ1-1	CASSYSGQVSGEAFF	TGTGCCAGCAGTTACTCCGGACAGGTTTCGGGCGAAGCTTTCTTT
few	15	TRBV2	.	TRBJ1-5	CASSEGKGGNQPQHF	TGTGCCAGCAGTGAAGGAAAGGGAGGCAATCAGCCCCAGCATTTT
.	14	TRBV7-2	TRBD1	TRBJ1-5	CASSSRQGYQPQHF	TGTGCCAGCAGCTCCCGACAGGGGTATCAGCCCCAGCATTTT
.	15	TRBV27	.	TRBJ2-7	CASSPSEASSYEQYF	TGTGCCAGCAGTCCCTCGGAGGCGAGCTCCTACGAGCAGTACTTC
.	11	TRBV7-3	TRBD1	TRBJ1-2	CASSSGTGVTF	TGTGCCAGCAGCTCCGGGACAGGGGTCACCTTC
.	16	TRBV21-1	.	TRBJ1-4	CASSNFDREANEKLFF	TGTGCCAGCAGCAATTTTGACAGGGAGGCTAATGAAAAACTGTTTTTT
.	13	TRBV5-4	.	TRBJ1-3	CASSFRGQNTIYF	TGTGCCAGCAGCTTCCGAGGGCAAAACACCATATATTTT
.	15	TRBV5-1	.	TRBJ1-2	CASSPGGPSGYGYTF	TGCGCCAGCAGCCCCGGGGGTCCAAGTGGCTATGGCTACACCTTC
once	18	TRBV7-2	TRBD2	TRBJ2-1	CASSPYTRLAGVRDEQFF	TGTGCCAGCAGCCCTTACACAAGACTAGCGGGGGTACGGGATGAGCAGTTCTTC
.	13	TRBV3-1/TRBV3-2	.	TRBJ1-2	CASSGQLNYGYTF	TGTGCCAGCAGCGGACAGCTTAACTATGGCTACACCTTC
once	15	TRBV7-3	.	TRBJ1-1	CASSLTRTENTEAFF	TGTGCCAGCAGCTTAACTCGGACAGAGAACACTGAAGCTTTCTTT
few	16	TRBV18	TRBD2	TRBJ2-7	CASSPTSGGASHEQYF	TGTGCCAGCTCACCCACTAGCGGGGGGGCCTCCCACGAGCAGTACTTC
.	13	TRBV6-1	.	TRBJ2-5	CASSELRGETQYF	TGTGCCAGCAGTGAATTGCGGGGAGAGACCCAGTACTTC
.	14	TRBV13	TRBD1	TRBJ2-7	CASSYGQGSNEQYF	TGTGCCAGCAGCTACGGACAGGGATCCAACGAGCAGTACTTC
.	12	TRBV2	.	TRBJ2-4	CASSTAGNIQYF	TGTGCCAGCAGTACCGCAGGGAACATTCAGTACTTC
.	19	TRBV5-3	.	TRBJ2-3	CARSRTRDSGWVRTDTQYF	TGTGCCAGAAGCCGCACACGGGACTCCGGTTGGGTAAGGACAGATACGCAGTATTTT
.	13	TRBV27	TRBD1	TRBJ1-1	CASSPRQGTEAFF	TGTGCCAGCAGTCCGCGACAGGGCACTGAAGCTTTCTTT
.	16	TRBV3-1/TRBV3-2	.	TRBJ1-2	CASSQLPSGASYGYTF	TGTGCCAGCAGCCAGCTTCCTTCAGGGGCTTCTTATGGCTACACCTTC
.	14	TRBV18	.	TRBJ2-5	CASSPDRSGETQYF	TGTGCCAGCTCACCCGACAGGTCTGGGGAGACCCAGTACTTC
.	15	TRBV11-3	.	TRBJ2-2	CASSLGGVDTGELFF	TGTGCCAGCAGCTTAGGCGGGGTAGACACCGGGGAGCTGTTTTTT
few	12	TRBV28	.	TRBJ1-5	CAGGGRAQPQHF	TGTGCCGGGGGAGGCAGGGCGCAGCCCCAGCATTTT
.	11	TRBV12-3/TRBV12-4	.	TRBJ1-2	CASSSHPLYTF	TGTGCCAGCAGTTCACACCCCCTCTACACCTTC
.	15	TRBV7-9	TRBD1	TRBJ1-5	CASSGGQGAHQPQHF	TGTGCCAGCAGCGGTGGACAGGGGGCCCATCAGCCCCAGCATTTT
.	17	TRBV2	TRBD1	TRBJ1-1	CASSETQQGRGNTEAFF	TGTGCCAGCAGTGAAACACAACAGGGGCGGGGGAACACTGAAGCTTTCTTT
.	16	TRBV21-1	.	TRBJ2-4	CASSKAKAGAKNIQYF	TGTGCCAGCAGCAAAGCGAAAGCAGGGGCCAAAAACATTCAGTACTTC
medium-sized	14	TRBV7-2	.	TRBJ1-5	CASSPQGSNQPQHF	TGTGCCAGCAGCCCCCAGGGTAGCAATCAGCCCCAGCATTTT
.	15	TRBV13	.	TRBJ1-2	CASSSSSQGTDGYTF	TGTGCCAGCAGCTCCTCGTCCCAGGGTACGGATGGCTACACCTTC
.	14	TRBV5-1	TRBD2	TRBJ2-1	CASYGSGRSNEQFF	TGCGCCAGCTATGGGAGCGGGAGAAGCAATGAGCAGTTCTTC
.	16	TRBV7-6	TRBD2	TRBJ2-7	CASSLSTSGGPYEQYF	TGTGCCAGCAGCTTATCGACTAGCGGGGGCCCCTACGAGCAGTACTTC
.	15	TRBV5-1	.	TRBJ2-7	CASSLEGVGRYEQYF	TGCGCCAGCAGCTTGGAGGGGGTCGGGCGCTACGAGCAGTACTTC
.	14	TRBV18	.	TRBJ1-1	CASSLTEMNTEAFF	TGTGCCAGCTCACTAACAGAGATGAACACTGAAGCTTTCTTT
.	13	TRBV6-5	TRBD2	TRBJ2-7	CATREGTAYEQYF	TGTGCCACGCGGGAGGGAACTGCCTACGAGCAGTACTTC
.	13	TRBV2	TRBD1	TRBJ1-6	CASRNEGASPLHF	TGTGCCAGCAGGAATGAGGGGGCGTCACCCCTCCACTTT
once	13	TRBV10-3	.	TRBJ2-5	CAISGSPGETQYF	TGTGCCATCAGTGGGTCCCCAGGAGAGACCCAGTACTTC
.	15	TRBV5-5	TRBD2	TRBJ2-2	CASSWTSGGNGELFF	TGTGCCAGCAGCTGGACTAGCGGGGGGAACGGGGAGCTGTTTTTT
once	14	TRBV10-3	.	TRBJ1-2	CAISESGDIYGYTF	TGTGCCATCAGTGAGTCCGGGGACATTTATGGCTACACCTTC
few	11	TRBV6-5	.	TRBJ2-7	CASSYSTEQYF	TGTGCCAGCAGTTACTCGACTGAGCAGTACTTC
.	14	TRBV27	.	TRBJ2-7	CASSFQGGTYEQYF	TGTGCCAGCAGTTTTCAGGGAGGCACCTACGAGCAGTACTTC
.	15	TRBV9	TRBD1	TRBJ2-2	CASSWGQGNTGELFF	TGTGCCAGCAGTTGGGGACAGGGTAACACCGGGGAGCTGTTTTTT
few	14	TRBV5-8	.	TRBJ2-7	CASSLDRSSYEQYF	TGTGCCAGCAGCTTGGACAGGTCCTCCTACGAGCAGTACTTC
.	16	TRBV4-3	TRBD1	TRBJ2-7	CASSQDNAGGPYEQYF	TGCGCCAGCAGCCAAGATAATGCAGGGGGTCCCTACGAGCAGTACTTC
.	16	TRBV4-3	TRBD2	TRBJ2-3	CASSRLLAASTDTQYF	TGCGCCAGCAGCCGCCTACTAGCGGCAAGCACAGATACGCAGTATTTT
.	15	TRBV5-1	.	TRBJ1-1	CASSLDQVRNTEAFF	TGCGCCAGCAGCTTGGATCAGGTGAGGAACACTGAAGCTTTCTTT